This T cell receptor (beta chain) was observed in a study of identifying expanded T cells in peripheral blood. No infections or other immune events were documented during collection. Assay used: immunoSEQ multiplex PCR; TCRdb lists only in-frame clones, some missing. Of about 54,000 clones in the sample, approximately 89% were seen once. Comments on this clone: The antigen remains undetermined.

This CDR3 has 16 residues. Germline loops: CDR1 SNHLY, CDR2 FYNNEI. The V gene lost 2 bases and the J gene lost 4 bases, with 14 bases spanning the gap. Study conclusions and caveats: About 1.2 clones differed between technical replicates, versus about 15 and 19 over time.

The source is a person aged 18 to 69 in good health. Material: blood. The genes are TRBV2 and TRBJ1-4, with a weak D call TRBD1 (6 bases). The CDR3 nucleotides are TGTGCCAGCAGTGAATACACAGGGCATGGTAATGAAAAACTGTTTTTT. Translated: CASSEYTGHGNEKLFF.